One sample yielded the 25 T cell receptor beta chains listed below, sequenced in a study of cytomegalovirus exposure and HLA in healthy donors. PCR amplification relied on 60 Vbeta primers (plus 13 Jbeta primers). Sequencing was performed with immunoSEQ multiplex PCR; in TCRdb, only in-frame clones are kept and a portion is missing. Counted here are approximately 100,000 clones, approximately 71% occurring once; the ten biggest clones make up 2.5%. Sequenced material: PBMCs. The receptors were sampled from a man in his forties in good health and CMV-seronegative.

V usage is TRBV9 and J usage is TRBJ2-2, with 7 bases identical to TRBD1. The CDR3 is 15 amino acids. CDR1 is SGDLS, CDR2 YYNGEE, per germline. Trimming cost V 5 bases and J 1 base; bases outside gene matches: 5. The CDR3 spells CASRGTELNTGELFF. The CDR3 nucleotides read TGTGCCAGCAGAGGGACAGAACTGAACACCGGGGAGCTGTTTTTT.

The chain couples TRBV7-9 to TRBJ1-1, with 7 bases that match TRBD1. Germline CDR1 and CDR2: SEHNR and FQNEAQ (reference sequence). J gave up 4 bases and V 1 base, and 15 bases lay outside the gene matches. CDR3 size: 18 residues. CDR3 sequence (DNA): TGTGCCAGCAGCTTAGATCGGGGGGGGGAGGGGGCTGGCACTGAAGCTTTCTTT. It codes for CASSLDRGGEGAGTEAFF.

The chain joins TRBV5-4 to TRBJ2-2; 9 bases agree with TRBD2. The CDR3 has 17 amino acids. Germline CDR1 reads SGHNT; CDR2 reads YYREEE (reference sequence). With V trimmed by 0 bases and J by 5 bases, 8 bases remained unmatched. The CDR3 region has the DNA TGTGCCAGCAGCTTGGAGTCGGGCGGGGGGGGAACCGGGGAGCTGTTTTTT. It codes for CASSLESGGGGTGELFF.

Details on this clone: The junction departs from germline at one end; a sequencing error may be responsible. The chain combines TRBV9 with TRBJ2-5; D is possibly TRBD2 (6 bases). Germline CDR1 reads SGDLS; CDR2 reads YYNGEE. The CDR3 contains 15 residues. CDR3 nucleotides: TGTGTCAGCACCGTCACTAGCAGCCCCCAAGAGACCCAGTACTTC. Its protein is CVSTVTSSPQETQYF.

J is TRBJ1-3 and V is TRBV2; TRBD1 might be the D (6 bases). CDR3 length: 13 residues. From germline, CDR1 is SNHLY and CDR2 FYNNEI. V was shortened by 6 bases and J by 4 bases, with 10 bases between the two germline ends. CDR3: CASSLGQGNTIYF. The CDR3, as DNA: TGTGCCAGCAGCCTAGGACAGGGAAACACCATATATTTT. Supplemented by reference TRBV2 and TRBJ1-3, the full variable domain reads EPEVTQTPSHQVTQMGQEVILRCVPISNHLYFYWYRQILGQKVEFLVSFYNNEISEKSEIFDDQFSVERPDGSNFTLKIRSTKLEDSAMYFCASSLGQGNTIYFGEGSWLTVV.

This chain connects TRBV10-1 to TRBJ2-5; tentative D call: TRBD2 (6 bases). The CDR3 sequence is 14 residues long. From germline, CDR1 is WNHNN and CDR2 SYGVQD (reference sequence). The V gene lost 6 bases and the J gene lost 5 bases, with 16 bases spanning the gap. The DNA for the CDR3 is TGCGCCAGCAGGGCCCCTAGCGAGTGGGAGACCCAGTACTTC. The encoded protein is CASRAPSEWETQYF.

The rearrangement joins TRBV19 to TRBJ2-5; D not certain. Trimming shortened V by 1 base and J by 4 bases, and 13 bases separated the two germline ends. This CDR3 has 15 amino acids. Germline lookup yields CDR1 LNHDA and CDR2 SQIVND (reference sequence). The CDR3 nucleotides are TGTGCCAGTAGTATAGTGCATGTCACTGTAGAGACCCAGTACTTC. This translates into CASSIVHVTVETQYF.

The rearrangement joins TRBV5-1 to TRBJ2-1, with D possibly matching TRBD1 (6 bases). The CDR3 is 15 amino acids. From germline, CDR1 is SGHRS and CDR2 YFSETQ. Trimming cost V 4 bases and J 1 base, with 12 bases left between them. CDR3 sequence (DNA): TGCGCCAGCAGCCCTCGGCAGGGGTCCTACAATGAGCAGTTCTTC. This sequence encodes CASSPRQGSYNEQFF.

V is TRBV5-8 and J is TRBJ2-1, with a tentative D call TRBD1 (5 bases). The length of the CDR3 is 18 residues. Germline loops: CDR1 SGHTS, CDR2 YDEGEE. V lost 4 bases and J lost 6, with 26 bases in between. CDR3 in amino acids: CASSRNWGSTTSGNEQFF. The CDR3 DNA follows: TGTGCCAGCAGCAGGAACTGGGGCAGTACAACCTCCGGCAATGAGCAGTTCTTC.

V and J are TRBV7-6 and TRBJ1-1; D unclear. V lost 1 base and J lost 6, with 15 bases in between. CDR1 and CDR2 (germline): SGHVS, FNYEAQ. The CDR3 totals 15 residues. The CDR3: CASSLGEVLVAEAFF. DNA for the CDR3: TGTGCCAGCAGCTTAGGGGAGGTCCTGGTGGCTGAAGCTTTCTTT.

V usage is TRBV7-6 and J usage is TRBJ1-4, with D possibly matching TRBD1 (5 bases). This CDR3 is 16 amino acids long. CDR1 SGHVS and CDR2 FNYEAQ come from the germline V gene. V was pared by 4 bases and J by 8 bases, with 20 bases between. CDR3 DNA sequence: TGTGCCAGCAGCTCCCGCACGACAGTCGCATCCGAAAAACTGTTTTTT. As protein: CASSSRTTVASEKLFF.

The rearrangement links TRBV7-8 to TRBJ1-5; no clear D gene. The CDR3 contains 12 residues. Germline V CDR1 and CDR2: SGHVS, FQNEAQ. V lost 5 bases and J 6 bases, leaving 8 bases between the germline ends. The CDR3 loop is CASSPLSQPQHF. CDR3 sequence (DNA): TGTGCCAGCAGCCCACTAAGTCAGCCCCAGCATTTT.

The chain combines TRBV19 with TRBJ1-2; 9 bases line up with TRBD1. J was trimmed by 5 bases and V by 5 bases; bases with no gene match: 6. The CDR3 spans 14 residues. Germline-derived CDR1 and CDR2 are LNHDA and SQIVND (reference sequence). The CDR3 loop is CASSGRQGVYGYTF. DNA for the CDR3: TGTGCCAGTAGTGGTCGACAGGGGGTTTATGGCTACACCTTC.

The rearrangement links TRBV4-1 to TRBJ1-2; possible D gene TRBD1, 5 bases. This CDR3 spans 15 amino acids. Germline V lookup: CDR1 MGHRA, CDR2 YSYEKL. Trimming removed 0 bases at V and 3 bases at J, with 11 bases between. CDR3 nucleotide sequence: TGCGCCAGCAGCCAAGATACGGGCAGGGACTATGGCTACACCTTC. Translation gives CASSQDTGRDYGYTF.

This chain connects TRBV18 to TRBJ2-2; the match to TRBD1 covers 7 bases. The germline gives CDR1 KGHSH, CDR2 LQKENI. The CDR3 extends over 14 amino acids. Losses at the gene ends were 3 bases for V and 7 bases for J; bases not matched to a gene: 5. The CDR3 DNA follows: TGTGCCAGCTCACCGACGACAGGGATCGGGGAGCTGTTTTTT. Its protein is CASSPTTGIGELFF.

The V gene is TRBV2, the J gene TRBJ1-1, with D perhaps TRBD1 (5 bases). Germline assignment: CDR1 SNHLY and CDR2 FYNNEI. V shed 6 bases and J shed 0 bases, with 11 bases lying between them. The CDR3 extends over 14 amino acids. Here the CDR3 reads CASRETDMNTEAFF. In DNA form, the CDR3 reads TGTGCCAGCAGAGAGACAGACATGAACACTGAAGCTTTCTTT.

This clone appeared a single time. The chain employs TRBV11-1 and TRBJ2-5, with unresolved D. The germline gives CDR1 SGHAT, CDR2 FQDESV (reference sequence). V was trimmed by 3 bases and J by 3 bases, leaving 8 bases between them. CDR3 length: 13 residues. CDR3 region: CASSFVRKETQYF. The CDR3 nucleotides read TGTGCCAGCAGCTTTGTCAGAAAAGAGACCCAGTACTTC.

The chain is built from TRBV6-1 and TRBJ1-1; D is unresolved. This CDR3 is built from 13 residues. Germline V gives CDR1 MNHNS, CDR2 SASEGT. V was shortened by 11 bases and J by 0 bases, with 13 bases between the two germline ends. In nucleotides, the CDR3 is TGTGCCGCCTCCCGGTTAATGAACACTGAAGCTTTCTTT. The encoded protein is CAASRLMNTEAFF.

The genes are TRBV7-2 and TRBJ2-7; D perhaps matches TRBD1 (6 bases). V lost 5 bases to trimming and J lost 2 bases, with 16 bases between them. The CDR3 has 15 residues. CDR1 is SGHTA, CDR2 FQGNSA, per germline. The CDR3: CASSQGPGQAYEQYF. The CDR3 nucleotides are TGTGCCAGCAGCCAAGGACCGGGACAAGCCTACGAGCAGTACTTC.

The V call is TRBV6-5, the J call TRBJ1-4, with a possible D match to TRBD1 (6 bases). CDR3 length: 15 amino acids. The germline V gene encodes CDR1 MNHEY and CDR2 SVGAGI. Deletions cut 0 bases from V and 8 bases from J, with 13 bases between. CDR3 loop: CASSYSRGTGEKLFF. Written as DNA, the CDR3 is TGTGCCAGCAGTTACTCGAGGGGGACGGGCGAAAAACTGTTTTTT.

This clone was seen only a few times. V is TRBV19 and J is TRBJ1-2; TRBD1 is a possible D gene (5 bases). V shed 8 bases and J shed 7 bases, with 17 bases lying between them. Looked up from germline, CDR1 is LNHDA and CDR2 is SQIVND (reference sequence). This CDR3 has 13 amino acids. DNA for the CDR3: TGTGCCAGTTGTCCTACGAGGGGAGGTGGCTACACCTTC. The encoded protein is CASCPTRGGGYTF.

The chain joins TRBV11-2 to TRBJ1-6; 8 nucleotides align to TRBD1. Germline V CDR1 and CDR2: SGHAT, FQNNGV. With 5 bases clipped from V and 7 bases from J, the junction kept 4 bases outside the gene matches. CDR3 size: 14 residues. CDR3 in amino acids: CASSLTGVNSPLHF. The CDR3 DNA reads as TGTGCCAGCAGCCTGACAGGGGTCAATTCACCCCTCCACTTT.

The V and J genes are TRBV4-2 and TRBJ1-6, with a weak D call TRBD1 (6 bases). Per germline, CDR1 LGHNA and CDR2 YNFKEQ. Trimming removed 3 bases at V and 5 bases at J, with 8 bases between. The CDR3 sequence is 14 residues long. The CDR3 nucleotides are TGTGCCAGCAGCCAGGACAGTAATAATTCACCCCTCCACTTT. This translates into CASSQDSNNSPLHF.

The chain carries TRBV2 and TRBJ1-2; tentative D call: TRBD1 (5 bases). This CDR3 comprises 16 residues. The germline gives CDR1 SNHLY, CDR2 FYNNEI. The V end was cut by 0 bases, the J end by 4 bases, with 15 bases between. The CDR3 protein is CASSEAPRAGSYGYTF. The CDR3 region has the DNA TGTGCCAGCAGTGAAGCCCCCAGGGCGGGGAGCTATGGCTACACCTTC.

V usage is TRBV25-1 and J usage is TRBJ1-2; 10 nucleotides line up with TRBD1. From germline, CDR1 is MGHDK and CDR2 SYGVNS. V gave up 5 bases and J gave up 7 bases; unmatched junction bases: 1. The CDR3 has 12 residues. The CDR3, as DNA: TGTGCCAGCAGTAGGGACAGGGGTGGCTACACCTTC. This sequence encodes CASSRDRGGYTF.